A selection of T cell receptor beta chains follows, all from one sample in a study of T cells after somatic rescue of genetic block. The method was immunoSEQ multiplex PCR; TCRdb's version includes in-frame clones alone and lacks a portion of them. Of around 50,000 clones in the sample, 90% to 96% were seen once. The material sequenced was peripheral blood mononuclear cells (PBMCs). These receptors were collected from a child younger than two. CDR3s include the opening cysteine and the closing phenylalanine or tryptophan. Each record gives: D gene, clone size, V gene, J gene, CDR3 protein, CDR3 DNA. D genes are given only for firm matches. A clone size is listed for some rows: how often the clone was seen (once, few, many), or a class if it is expanded.

D gene: -
clone size: -
V gene: TRBV6-1
J gene: TRBJ1-6
CDR3 protein: CASRWRNSPLHF
CDR3 DNA: TGTGCCAGCCGGTGGAGGAATTCACCCCTCCACTTT

D gene: TRBD2
clone size: -
V gene: TRBV9
J gene: TRBJ2-3
CDR3 protein: CASSALAGVADTQYF
CDR3 DNA: TGTGCCAGCAGCGCACTAGCGGGAGTAGCAGATACGCAGTATTTT

D gene: TRBD1
clone size: -
V gene: TRBV30
J gene: TRBJ1-1
CDR3 protein: CAWSAGGLGTEAFF
CDR3 DNA: TGTGCCTGGAGTGCAGGGGGCCTGGGCACTGAAGCTTTCTTT

D gene: -
clone size: -
V gene: TRBV5-1
J gene: TRBJ2-7
CDR3 protein: CASRTGLATGNEQYF
CDR3 DNA: TGCGCCAGCCGGACAGGCCTAGCGACGGGTAACGAGCAGTACTTC

D gene: -
clone size: -
V gene: TRBV6-6
J gene: TRBJ1-2
CDR3 protein: CAILGGYTF
CDR3 DNA: TGTGCCATCTTAGGGGGCTACACCTTC

D gene: -
clone size: once
V gene: TRBV7-6
J gene: TRBJ2-2
CDR3 protein: CASSLNTGELFF
CDR3 DNA: TGTGCCAGCAGCTTGAACACCGGGGAGCTGTTTTTT

D gene: TRBD2
clone size: -
V gene: TRBV25-1
J gene: TRBJ2-2
CDR3 protein: CASSEFAGGAGELFF
CDR3 DNA: TGTGCCAGCAGTGAATTCGCGGGAGGGGCCGGGGAGCTGTTTTTT

D gene: -
clone size: -
V gene: TRBV5-4
J gene: TRBJ1-4
CDR3 protein: CASSLGGGSNEKLFF
CDR3 DNA: TGTGCCAGCAGCTTGGGGGGGGGATCTAATGAAAAACTGTTTTTT

D gene: TRBD1
clone size: -
V gene: TRBV27
J gene: TRBJ1-2
CDR3 protein: CASSFLGGDSYGYTF
CDR3 DNA: TGTGCCAGCAGTTTTTTAGGGGGCGATAGCTATGGCTACACCTTC

D gene: -
clone size: -
V gene: TRBV20-1
J gene: TRBJ2-7
CDR3 protein: CSARKVDEQYF
CDR3 DNA: TGCAGTGCTAGGAAGGTCGACGAGCAGTACTTC

D gene: -
clone size: -
V gene: TRBV7-2
J gene: TRBJ1-1
CDR3 protein: CASSLVGGELNTEAFF
CDR3 DNA: TGTGCCAGCAGCTTAGTGGGGGGGGAACTGAACACTGAAGCTTTCTTT

D gene: TRBD2
clone size: -
V gene: TRBV28
J gene: TRBJ2-7
CDR3 protein: CASSPGGGAVEQYF
CDR3 DNA: TGTGCCAGCAGCCCCGGGGGGGGCGCGGTTGAGCAGTACTTC

D gene: -
clone size: once
V gene: TRBV28
J gene: TRBJ2-2
CDR3 protein: CASSYNTGELFF
CDR3 DNA: TGTGCCAGCAGTTACAACACCGGGGAGCTGTTTTTT

D gene: -
clone size: -
V gene: TRBV11-2
J gene: TRBJ2-7
CDR3 protein: CASSLEVSFKVEQYF
CDR3 DNA: TGTGCCAGCAGCTTAGAGGTCTCGTTTAAAGTCGAGCAGTACTTC

D gene: TRBD2
clone size: -
V gene: TRBV5-6
J gene: TRBJ2-1
CDR3 protein: CASSRGGSGSNEQFF
CDR3 DNA: TGTGCCAGCAGTCGTGGGGGTAGCGGGAGCAATGAGCAGTTCTTC

D gene: TRBD2
clone size: -
V gene: TRBV14
J gene: TRBJ2-1
CDR3 protein: CASSRTSSYNEQFF
CDR3 DNA: TGTGCCAGCAGCCGGACTAGCTCCTACAATGAGCAGTTCTTC